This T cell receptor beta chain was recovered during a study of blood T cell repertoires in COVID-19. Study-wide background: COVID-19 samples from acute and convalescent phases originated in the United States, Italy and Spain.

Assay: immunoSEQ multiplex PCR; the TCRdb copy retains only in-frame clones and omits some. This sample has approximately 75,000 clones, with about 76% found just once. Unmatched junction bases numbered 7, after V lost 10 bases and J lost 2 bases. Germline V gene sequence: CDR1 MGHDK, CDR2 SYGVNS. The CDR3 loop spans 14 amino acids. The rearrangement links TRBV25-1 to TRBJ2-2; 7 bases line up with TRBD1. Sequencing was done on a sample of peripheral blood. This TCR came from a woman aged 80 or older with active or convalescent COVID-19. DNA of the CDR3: TGTGCCATCCTAGGGGGCCGAAACACCGGGGAGCTGTTTTTT. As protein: CAILGGRNTGELFF.